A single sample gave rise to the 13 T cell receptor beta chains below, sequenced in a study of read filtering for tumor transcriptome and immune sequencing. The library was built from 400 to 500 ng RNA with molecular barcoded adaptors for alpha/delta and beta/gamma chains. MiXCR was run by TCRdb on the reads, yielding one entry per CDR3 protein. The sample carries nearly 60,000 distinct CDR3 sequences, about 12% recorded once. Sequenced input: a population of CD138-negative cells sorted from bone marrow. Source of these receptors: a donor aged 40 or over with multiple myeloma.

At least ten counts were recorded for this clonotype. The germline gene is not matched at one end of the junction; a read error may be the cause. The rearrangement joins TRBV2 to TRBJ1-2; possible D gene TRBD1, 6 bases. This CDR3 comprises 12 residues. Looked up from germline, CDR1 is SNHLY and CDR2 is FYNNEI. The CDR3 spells CASRDINHGYTF. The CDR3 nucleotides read TGTGCCAGCCGGGACATTAACCATGGCTACACCTTC.

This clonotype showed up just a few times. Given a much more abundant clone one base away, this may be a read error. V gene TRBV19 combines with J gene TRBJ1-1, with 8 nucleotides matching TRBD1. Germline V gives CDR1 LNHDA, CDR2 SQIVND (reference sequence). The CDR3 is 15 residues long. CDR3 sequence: CASRDRQGARTEASF. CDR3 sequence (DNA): TGTGCCAGTAGGGACCGGCAGGGGGCCCGGACTGAAGCTTCCTTT.

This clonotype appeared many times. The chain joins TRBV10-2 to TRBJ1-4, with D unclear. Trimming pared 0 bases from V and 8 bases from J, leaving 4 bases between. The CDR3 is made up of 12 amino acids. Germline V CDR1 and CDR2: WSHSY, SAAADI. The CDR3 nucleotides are TGCGCCAGCAGTGAGTCTGACGAAAAACTGTTTTTT. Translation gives CASSESDEKLFF.

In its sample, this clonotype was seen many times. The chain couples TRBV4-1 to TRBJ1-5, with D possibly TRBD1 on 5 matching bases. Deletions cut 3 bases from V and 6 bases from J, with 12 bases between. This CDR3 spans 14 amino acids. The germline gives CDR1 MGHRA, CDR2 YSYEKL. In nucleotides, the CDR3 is TGCGCCAGCAGCCAGGGGAGGGGAGGTCAGCCCCAGCATTTT. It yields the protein CASSQGRGGQPQHF.

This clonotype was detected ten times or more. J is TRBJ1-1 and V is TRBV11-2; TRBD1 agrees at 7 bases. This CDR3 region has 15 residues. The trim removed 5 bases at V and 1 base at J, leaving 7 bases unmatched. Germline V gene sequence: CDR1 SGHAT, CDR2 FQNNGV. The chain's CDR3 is CASSDSGTANTEAFF. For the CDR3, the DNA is TGTGCCAGCAGCGACTCCGGGACAGCGAACACTGAAGCTTTCTTT. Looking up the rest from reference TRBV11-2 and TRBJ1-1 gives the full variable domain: EAGVAQSPRYKIIEKRQSVAFWCNPISGHATLYWYQQILGQGPKLLIQFQNNGVVDDSQLPKDRFSAERLKGVDSTLKIQPAKLEDSAVYLCASSDSGTANTEAFFGQGTRLTVV.

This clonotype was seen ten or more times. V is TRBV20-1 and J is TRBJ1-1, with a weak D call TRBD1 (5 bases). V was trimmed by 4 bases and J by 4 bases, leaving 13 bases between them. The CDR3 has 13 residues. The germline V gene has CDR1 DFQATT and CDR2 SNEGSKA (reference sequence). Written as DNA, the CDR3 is TGCAGTGCTATGGGGGGGGTCGGCACTGAAGCTTTCTTT. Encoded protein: CSAMGGVGTEAFF.

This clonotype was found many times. The CDR3 nucleotides are TGTGCCAGCTCACCGGGGCAGATGAACACTGAAGCTTTCTTT. Amino acid sequence: CASSPGQMNTEAFF. V gene TRBV18 combines with J gene TRBJ1-1; D is perhaps TRBD1 (5 bases). V dropped 3 bases and J dropped 0 bases, with 8 bases sitting between them. This CDR3 is built from 14 residues. Germline CDR1 KGHSH, CDR2 LQKENI.

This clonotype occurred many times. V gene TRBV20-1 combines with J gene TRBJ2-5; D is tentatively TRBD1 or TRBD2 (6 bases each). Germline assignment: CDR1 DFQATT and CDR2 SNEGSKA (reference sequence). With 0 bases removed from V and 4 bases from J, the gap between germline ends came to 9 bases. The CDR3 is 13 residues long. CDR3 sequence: CSAREGGGETQYF. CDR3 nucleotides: TGCAGTGCTAGAGAGGGGGGCGGAGAGACCCAGTACTTC.

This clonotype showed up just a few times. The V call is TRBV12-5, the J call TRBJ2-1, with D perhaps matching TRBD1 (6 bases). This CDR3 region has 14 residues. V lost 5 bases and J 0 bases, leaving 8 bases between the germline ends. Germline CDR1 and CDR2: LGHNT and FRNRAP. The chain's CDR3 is CASGRGGSYNEQFF. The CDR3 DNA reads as TGTGCTAGTGGTCGAGGGGGCTCCTACAATGAGCAGTTCTTC.

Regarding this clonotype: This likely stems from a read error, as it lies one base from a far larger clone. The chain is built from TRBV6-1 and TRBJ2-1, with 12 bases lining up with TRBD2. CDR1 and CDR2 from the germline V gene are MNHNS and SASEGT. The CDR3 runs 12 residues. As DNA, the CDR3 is TGTGCCAGCAATTACCTAGCGGGGGGGCTCTCCTTC. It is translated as CASNYLAGGLSF.

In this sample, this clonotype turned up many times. The CDR3 loop reads CASSLAAGMNTGELFF. The CDR3 DNA is TGTGCCAGCAGCTTAGCGGCGGGGATGAACACCGGGGAGCTGTTTTTT. The rearrangement links TRBV7-3 to TRBJ2-2; TRBD2 might be the D (6 bases). This CDR3 has 16 amino acids. Germline CDR1 SGHTA, CDR2 FQGTGA. The ends were cut back, 2 bases at V and 1 base at J, with 11 bases in the middle.

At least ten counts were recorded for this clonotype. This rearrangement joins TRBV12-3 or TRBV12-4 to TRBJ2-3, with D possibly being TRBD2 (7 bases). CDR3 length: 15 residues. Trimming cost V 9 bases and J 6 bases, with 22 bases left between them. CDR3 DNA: TGTGCCAGTGGGGGGGCAGTCGGTGTCACGGATACGCAGTATTTT. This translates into CASGGAVGVTDTQYF.

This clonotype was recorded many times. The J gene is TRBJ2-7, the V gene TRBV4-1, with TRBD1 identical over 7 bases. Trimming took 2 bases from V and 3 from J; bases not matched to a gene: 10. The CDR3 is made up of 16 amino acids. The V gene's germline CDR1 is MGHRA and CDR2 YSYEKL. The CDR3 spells CASSQTTGTEYYEQYF. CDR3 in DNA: TGCGCCAGCAGCCAAACTACCGGGACAGAATACTACGAGCAGTACTTC.